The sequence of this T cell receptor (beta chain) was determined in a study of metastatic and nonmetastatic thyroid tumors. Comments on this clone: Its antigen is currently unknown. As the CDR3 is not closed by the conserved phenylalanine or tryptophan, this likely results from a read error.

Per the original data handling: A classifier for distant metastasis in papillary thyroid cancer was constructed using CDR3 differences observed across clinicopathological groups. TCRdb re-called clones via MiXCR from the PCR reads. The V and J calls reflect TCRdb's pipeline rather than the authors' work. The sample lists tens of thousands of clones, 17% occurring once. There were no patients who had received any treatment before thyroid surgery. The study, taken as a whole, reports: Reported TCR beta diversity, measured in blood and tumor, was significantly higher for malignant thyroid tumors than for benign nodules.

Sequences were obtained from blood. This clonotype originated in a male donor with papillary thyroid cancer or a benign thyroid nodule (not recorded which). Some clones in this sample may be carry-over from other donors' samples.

This CDR3 reads CSARPGLAVNTQYL. In DNA form, the CDR3 reads TGCAGTGCTAGACCGGGACTAGCTGTCAATACGCAGTATTTG. The chain is built from TRBV20-1 and TRBJ2-3; 9 positions agree with TRBD2. Trimming removed 2 bases from V and 7 bases from J; junction bases left unmatched: 7. The CDR3 length is 14 residues. Germline-derived CDR1 and CDR2 are DFQATT and SNEGSKA (reference sequence).